This T cell receptor (beta chain) was recorded in a study of blood T cell repertoires in COVID-19. Across the whole study: There were acute and convalescent COVID-19 samples, and they came from the United States, Italy and Spain.

Assay used: immunoSEQ multiplex PCR; TCRdb lists only in-frame clones, some missing. The sample lists some 110,000 clones; about four fifths were seen once. The germline CDR1 and CDR2 sequences are SGHAT and FQNNGV. V lost 5 bases and J lost 5; bases outside the gene matches: 5. The CDR3 consists of 14 residues. The chain recombines TRBV11-2 with TRBJ2-1; 8 bases fit TRBD1. Sequencing used peripheral blood. This TCR was sampled from a man aged 55 to 70 with acute or convalescent COVID-19. CDR3 DNA sequence: TGTGCCAGCAGCGTCCGGGACAGGAACAATGAGCAGTTCTTC. It encodes CASSVRDRNNEQFF.